This TCR beta chain was found in a study of technical replicates of blood from a few donors. TCRdb's copy holds only in-frame clones and misses some; the assay was immunoSEQ multiplex PCR. Among under 95,000 clones, roughly nine tenths were seen once, and the ten largest hold 0.3% to 0.4%. This CDR3 has 17 amino acids. V was shortened by 1 base and J by 0 bases, with 16 bases between the two germline ends. The V gene's germline CDR1 is SGDLS and CDR2 YYNGEE. This chain connects TRBV9 to TRBJ1-2; weak D call: TRBD1 (6 bases). Material for sequencing was T cells isolated from PBMCs. The clonotype originates from a human donor in good health. Some clones in this sample may be carry-over from other donors' samples. The CDR3 here is CASSVFSGEGPNYGYTF. The DNA for the CDR3 is TGTGCCAGCAGCGTATTCTCAGGGGAGGGCCCTAACTATGGCTACACCTTC.